A single sample is the source of the 21 T cell receptor beta chains below, sequenced in a study of cytomegalovirus exposure and HLA in healthy donors. 13 Jbeta primers and 60 Vbeta primers were used for the PCR. Here immunoSEQ multiplex PCR was the method, and the copy in TCRdb shows in-frame clones only, minus some. Recorded here are approximately 77,000 clones; the top ten clones represent about 4.2%. The sequenced sample consisted of PBMCs. The source is a young man in good health and CMV-seronegative.

The chain combines TRBV6-5 with TRBJ2-1; TRBD1 matches at 8 bases. Per germline, CDR1 MNHEY and CDR2 SVGAGI. The CDR3 sequence is 15 residues long. V shed 5 bases, J shed 9 bases, and the junction held 12 bases outside the gene matches. The CDR3: CASSTPGQASGEQFF. CDR3 nucleotides: TGTGCCAGCAGTACCCCGGGACAGGCCAGTGGTGAGCAGTTCTTC.

V gene TRBV13 combines with J gene TRBJ1-1; no firm D call. Trimming left V 5 bases short and J 0 bases short, with 7 bases between. CDR3 size: 13 residues. Germline V gene lookup returns CDR1 PRHDT and CDR2 FYEKMQ (reference sequence). The CDR3 bases are TGTGCCAGCAGCGAAGACATGAACACTGAAGCTTTCTTT. Translating gives CASSEDMNTEAFF.

This sequence joins TRBV18 and TRBJ1-4, with unresolved D. The V gene lost 0 bases and the J gene lost 0 bases, with 14 bases spanning the gap. In germline, CDR1 is KGHSH, CDR2 LQKENI. The CDR3 loop spans 18 amino acids. The CDR3: CASSPPLWQTATNEKLFF. The CDR3 DNA reads TGTGCCAGCTCACCACCGCTTTGGCAGACTGCAACTAATGAAAAACTGTTTTTT.

The chain couples TRBV10-3 to TRBJ2-7; D is unresolved. This CDR3 is 14 amino acids long. The germline CDR1 and CDR2 sequences are ENHRY and SYGVKD. The V end lost 0 bases, the J end lost 1 base, and 7 bases lay between the germline ends. The CDR3 spells CAISESQYSYEQYF. The DNA of the CDR3 is TGTGCCATCAGTGAGTCGCAGTATTCCTACGAGCAGTACTTC.

This chain links TRBV19 with TRBJ2-1, with D tentatively TRBD2 (6 bases). CDR3 length equals 16 residues. Germline CDR1 is LNHDA and CDR2 is SQIVND (reference sequence). The germline V and J ends were trimmed by 6 bases and 8 bases, with 23 bases remaining between them. DNA of the CDR3: TGTGCCAGTAGCTTCCGGGACTGGGGGGAAGGCGATGAGCAGTTCTTC. The encoded protein is CASSFRDWGEGDEQFF.

CDR3 loop: CASRRQGPGELFF. The CDR3 region has the DNA TGTGCCAGCAGACGACAGGGGCCCGGGGAGCTGTTTTTT. V and J are TRBV6-5 and TRBJ2-2; 8 positions match TRBD1. Germline CDR1 reads MNHEY; CDR2 reads SVGAGI. The ends lost 6 bases at V and 6 bases at J; junction bases unmatched: 3. The length of the CDR3 is 13 residues.

The chain joins TRBV19 to TRBJ2-3; D may be TRBD1 (5 bases). Trimming took 5 bases from V and 0 from J, leaving 9 bases between them. This CDR3 has 14 residues. Germline V lookup: CDR1 LNHDA, CDR2 SQIVND (reference sequence). This chain's CDR3 is CASSWQGSTDTQYF. CDR3 sequence (DNA): TGTGCCAGTAGTTGGCAGGGAAGCACAGATACGCAGTATTTT.

The rearrangement uses TRBV4-1 and TRBJ2-5, with D perhaps matching TRBD1 (6 bases). Germline lookup yields CDR1 MGHRA and CDR2 YSYEKL. The CDR3 is 16 residues long. Between the trimmed V and J ends, which lost 0 bases and 0 bases, there was a span of 11 bases. CDR3 loop: CASSQDAGVYQETQYF. In nucleotides, the CDR3 is TGCGCCAGCAGCCAAGATGCAGGGGTTTACCAAGAGACCCAGTACTTC.

V gene TRBV4-1 combines with J gene TRBJ2-1, with 13 bases aligning to TRBD2. CDR3 length equals 15 residues. The germline V gene has CDR1 MGHRA and CDR2 YSYEKL. The ends lost 8 bases at V and 7 bases at J; junction bases unmatched: 8. DNA of the CDR3: TGCGCCAGCCGGCGGGGACTAGCGGGATCAAATGAGCAGTTCTTC. Amino acid sequence: CASRRGLAGSNEQFF.

The chain joins TRBV4-1 to TRBJ2-3; TRBD2 aligns across 7 bases. CDR3 length: 12 amino acids. Germline assignment: CDR1 MGHRA and CDR2 YSYEKL. The junction had 4 bases not matched to a gene; V was cut back by 4 bases and J by 9 bases. The CDR3 here is CASSLTGGTQYF. CDR3 in DNA: TGCGCCAGCAGCCTGACGGGGGGAACGCAGTATTTT.

This chain connects TRBV5-4 to TRBJ1-1, with D tentatively TRBD1 (5 bases). The germline gives CDR1 SGHNT, CDR2 YYREEE (reference sequence). CDR3 length equals 13 residues. V dropped 0 bases and J dropped 6 bases, with 9 bases sitting between them. In DNA form, the CDR3 reads TGTGCCAGCAGCTTGGGTGGGGGGGCTGAAGCTTTCTTT. Its translation is CASSLGGGAEAFF. Full variable domain (missing parts from reference TRBV5-4 and TRBJ1-1): ETGVTQSPTHLIKTRGQQVTLRCSSQSGHNTVSWYQQALGQGPQFIFQYYREEENGRGNFPPRFSGLQFPNYSSELNVNALELDDSALYLCASSLGGGAEAFFGQGTRLTVV.

This sequence joins TRBV5-6 and TRBJ1-3, with D maybe TRBD1 (5 bases). The CDR3 has 14 residues. The V gene's germline CDR1 is SGHDT and CDR2 YYEEEE. The V end was cut by 6 bases, the J end by 4 bases, with 14 bases between. This chain's CDR3 is CASIQLGAGNTIYF. The CDR3 DNA is TGTGCCAGCATCCAGTTAGGGGCCGGAAACACCATATATTTT.

The V gene is TRBV5-6, the J gene TRBJ2-7, with 7 bases fitting TRBD1. This CDR3 has 15 amino acids. CDR1 is SGHDT, CDR2 YYEEEE, per germline. Germline trimming cut 2 bases from V and 7 bases from J; bases unmatched to any gene: 12. The CDR3, as DNA: TGTGCCAGCAGCTTCTTCGGGACAGAACACCAAGAGCAGTACTTC. This gives the protein CASSFFGTEHQEQYF.

This sequence joins TRBV27 and TRBJ2-3; the D is unclear. This CDR3 contains 12 residues. Germline values: CDR1 MNHEY, CDR2 SMNVEV (reference sequence). V lost 9 bases and J lost 3, with 10 bases in between. CDR3 DNA sequence: TGTGCCAGTTCTGGAGAGACAGATACGCAGTATTTT. It codes for CASSGETDTQYF.

V gene TRBV7-3 combines with J gene TRBJ2-2; maybe TRBD1 (5 bases). The CDR3 runs to 16 residues. In germline, CDR1 is SGHTA, CDR2 FQGTGA. The V end lost 0 bases, the J end lost 0 bases, and 8 bases lay between the germline ends. The CDR3, as DNA: TGTGCCAGCAGCTTAACCTCCAGGGCGAACACCGGGGAGCTGTTTTTT. This encodes CASSLTSRANTGELFF.

The rearrangement links TRBV19 to TRBJ1-1; 8 nucleotides agree with TRBD1. Per germline, CDR1 LNHDA and CDR2 SQIVND (reference sequence). Trimming at V came to 6 bases and at J to 0 bases, leaving 6 bases not matched to a gene. The CDR3 is 15 residues long. This chain's CDR3 is CASSLTGAMNTEAFF. The CDR3, as DNA: TGTGCCAGTAGCTTGACAGGGGCAATGAACACTGAAGCTTTCTTT. Full variable domain (outside the CDR3, taken from reference TRBV19 and TRBJ1-1): DGGITQSPKYLFRKEGQNVTLSCEQNLNHDAMYWYRQDPGQGLRLIYYSQIVNDFQKGDIAEGYSVSREKKESFPLTVTSAQKNPTAFYLCASSLTGAMNTEAFFGQGTRLTVV.

The chain employs TRBV11-2 and TRBJ1-4; 8 bases align to TRBD1. The V and J ends lost 5 bases and 3 bases, in that order; junction bases with no gene match: 2. Per germline, CDR1 SGHAT and CDR2 FQNNGV. The CDR3 covers 14 residues. The CDR3 loop reads CASSQTGANEKLFF. CDR3 nucleotides: TGTGCCAGCAGCCAGACAGGGGCTAATGAAAAACTGTTTTTT.

The CDR3 bases are TGTGCCAGTAGTATAACCCCAGGGGCGAGAGAAGAGACCCAGTACTTC. This encodes CASSITPGAREETQYF. The chain is built from TRBV19 and TRBJ2-5; a possible D gene is TRBD1 (6 bases). CDR3 length: 16 residues. The ends were cut back, 2 bases at V and 3 bases at J, with 16 bases in the middle. Germline V gene lookup returns CDR1 LNHDA and CDR2 SQIVND (reference sequence).

The rearrangement links TRBV5-1 to TRBJ1-2, with D possibly being TRBD1 (5 bases). CDR1 and CDR2 (germline): SGHRS, YFSETQ. This CDR3 has 13 amino acids. V lost 4 bases to trimming and J lost 8 bases, with 15 bases between them. CDR3 bases: TGCGCCAGCAGCCCATCGGACATCGTCGGCTACACCTTC. Translating gives CASSPSDIVGYTF.

The chain couples TRBV4-3 to TRBJ2-1; D is uncertain. Per germline, CDR1 LGHNA and CDR2 YSLEER. The CDR3 has 14 amino acids. Trimming pared 4 bases from V and 0 bases from J, leaving 7 bases between. The CDR3 coding sequence is TGCGCCAGCAGCCGATCCAGCTCCTACAATGAGCAGTTCTTC. Protein product: CASSRSSSYNEQFF.

The chain is built from TRBV6-6 and TRBJ1-2, with 12 bases aligning to TRBD1. This CDR3 contains 14 residues. Unmatched junction bases numbered 5, after V lost 6 bases and J lost 6 bases. CDR1 and CDR2 from the germline V gene are MNHNY and SVGAGI (reference sequence). The CDR3 reads CASRSGQGAHGYTF. CDR3 sequence (DNA): TGTGCCAGCAGGTCGGGACAGGGGGCGCATGGCTACACCTTC.